This TCR beta chain was captured in a study of blood T cell dynamics during melanoma immunotherapy (TCRdb year 2020). About the study as a whole: Patients had metastatic melanoma and received first-line pembrolizumab or nivolumab plus ipilimumab as standard of care in the United Kingdom. Peripheral T cell receptor repertoires of metastatic melanoma patients were profiled before and after one cycle of checkpoint inhibitor therapy to find early correlates of response. The training cohort was made up of consecutive patients, while a further independent group of patients from the same centre was pooled to form an external validation set.

What the study reported, not specific to this receptor: The relatively small sample size was acknowledged as something that could potentially limit how far the results can be generalized. The study was unable to establish whether the T cell clones driving the repertoire changes were melanoma-specific or instead reflected general immune activation. A bifurcated reorganization of the PBMC repertoire at W3, with increased clonality or increased diversity, was observed in patients who later achieved disease control, unlike in progressors.

Notes on this clone: Its antigen has not been determined. Nothing much larger sits one base from this clone, and base qualities are not available.

The time point label corresponds to: pre-treatment baseline. Blood samples were taken at two points: before treatment (T0) and at week 3 (W3), which came after the first cycle of checkpoint blockade. Except for a couple of patients with rapid clinical progression, response was assessed 12 weeks after the first infusion by RECIST 1.1; disease control meant complete response, partial response or stable disease. Any patient who had received prior systemic cancer treatment, was on concomitant immunosuppressant therapy or had synchronous other active malignancies was excluded. Bulk PBMC and plasma cell-free DNA were both sequenced for TCR beta so that circulating cells and T cell turnover could be tracked. Lymphoprep and SepMate tubes were used to isolate PBMC from blood, and red cell lysis was then performed. QIAamp DNA Blood Mini kits were used to extract DNA from PBMC and sorted T cell subsets. The germline V gene gives CDR1 as SGHVS and CDR2 as FQNEAQ. The CDR3 spans 15 residues, from the cysteine through the phenylalanine. Only the CDR3 region is kept as DNA, spanning 45 bases read in frame from base 1. Cut back by 4 bases and 3 bases, the V and J ends lie 10 bases apart.

Every bulk PBMC sample had a fixed 350 ng of DNA loaded. Following the manufacturer instructions, the immunoSEQ TCRb Assay kit was used to amplify TCR beta CDR3 sequences from genomic DNA. The KAPA Library Quantification Kit for Illumina platforms was used to quantify the pooled libraries by qPCR. Pooled libraries were sequenced on an Illumina NextSeq 500, clustered at roughly 0.6-1.2 pM. For the original study's pipeline: TCR data were analyzed with immunoSEQ ANALYZER and the R LymphoSeq package. A rearrangement efficiency score was calculated as productive divided by the sum of productive and non-productive CDR3 sequences. Clonality was assessed using the Gini coefficient and diversity using the Renyi index at alpha=1, with pairwise comparisons between timepoints within each patient. Clonal relatedness used an edit distance of 3, and repertoire similarity used the Bhattacharyya coefficient, both computed in LymphoSeq. To classify response, a linear discriminant analysis based on week-3 changes in clonality and diversity was built with the R MASS and caret packages. The source is immuneACCESS, and TCRdb retained only in-frame sequences with V and J called. Part of the clones is not carried over; for the studies checked, unresolved V genes explain less than half of this, and the remainder is unexplained. V and J calls and clone size are as listed in that table; D and trimming were resolved from the DNA. The sample table holds 14,000 or so clones, of which under 90% were seen once. In total, the top ten clones hold 5% to 6.5% of the sample.

This clonotype was sampled from a human donor with melanoma. The chain is made from TRBV7-8 and TRBJ2-6; the D gene cannot be named for sure. This material consisted of blood, taken from a patient treated with checkpoint blockade. The DNA reads as follows: TGTGCCAGCAGCTCTACATCCTTTGGGGCCAACGTCCTGACTTTC. This encodes CASSSTSFGANVLTF.